The 17 T cell receptor beta chains below were found in one sample sequenced in a study of blood T cell repertoires in COVID-19. TCRdb keeps only in-frame clones here, not all; method: immunoSEQ multiplex PCR. This sample has about 220,000 clones; 82% occur once, and the top ten carry 4.5% to 5.5%. The sample taken for sequencing was peripheral blood. The receptors were sampled from a woman aged 70-85 years with COVID-19, enrolled during active disease.

A few counts support this clone. The V call is TRBV7-9, the J call TRBJ1-5; unclear D gene. Looked up from germline, CDR1 is SEHNR and CDR2 is FQNEAQ (reference sequence). The germline V and J ends were trimmed by 5 bases and 3 bases, with 5 bases remaining between them. CDR3 size: 12 residues. The CDR3 bases are TGTGCCAGCAGCCGGGACAATCAGCCCCAGCATTTT. This encodes CASSRDNQPQHF. The full variable domain, in which reference TRBV7-9 and TRBJ1-5 provide the parts outside the CDR3, is DTGVSQNPRHKITKRGQNVTFRCDPISEHNRLYWYRQTLGQGPEFLTYFQNEAQLEKSRLLSDRFSAERPKGSFSTLEIQRTEQGDSAMYLCASSRDNQPQHFGDGTRLSIL.

This chain connects TRBV4-2 to TRBJ1-4; D is unresolved. There are 16 residues in the CDR3. With 6 bases removed from V and 0 bases from J, the gap between germline ends came to 14 bases. Germline V gives CDR1 LGHNA, CDR2 YNFKEQ. CDR3 protein: CASSSSIRATNEKLFF. DNA for the CDR3: TGTGCCAGCAGTTCTTCTATACGAGCAACTAATGAAAAACTGTTTTTT.

In the case of this clone: This CDR3 is also generated by other DNA sequences in the sample. The CDR3 is CASSPGLAGEDEQFF. The CDR3 bases are TGTGCCAGCTCACCGGGACTAGCGGGAGAGGACGAGCAGTTCTTC. The gene calls are TRBV18 and TRBJ2-1; TRBD2 matches at 14 bases. The germline V gene has CDR1 KGHSH and CDR2 LQKENI. J was trimmed by 10 bases and V by 3 bases; bases with no gene match: 5. The CDR3 has 15 residues.

The rearrangement joins TRBV5-5 to TRBJ2-2; 10 nucleotides agree with TRBD2. The CDR3 covers 16 residues. V lost 4 bases and J lost 3; bases outside the gene matches: 6. In germline, CDR1 is SGHKS, CDR2 YYEKEE (reference sequence). This chain's CDR3 is CASSTAAGGDTGELFF. The CDR3 DNA is TGTGCCAGCAGCACGGCAGCGGGAGGGGACACCGGGGAGCTGTTTTTT.

The chain combines TRBV12-3 or TRBV12-4 with TRBJ2-3, with a tentative D call TRBD2 (6 bases). Trimming removed 7 bases from V and 5 bases from J, with 10 bases in between. This CDR3 spans 12 amino acids. The CDR3 region is CASNWGEDTQYF. In DNA, the CDR3 is TGTGCCAGCAATTGGGGGGAAGATACGCAGTATTTT.

The chain carries TRBV5-4 and TRBJ2-6; tentatively, D is TRBD1 (6 bases). V was cut by 3 bases and J by 2 bases, with 12 bases left in between. CDR1 and CDR2 (germline): SGHNT, YYREEE (reference sequence). CDR3 length equals 16 residues. In DNA, the CDR3 is TGTGCCAGCAGCTCCTCCAGGGGCGCTGGGGCCAACGTCCTGACTTTC. This sequence encodes CASSSSRGAGANVLTF.

J is TRBJ2-3 and V is TRBV18; D unresolved. V was clipped by 3 bases and J by 3 bases, with 4 bases between them. This CDR3 is 12 amino acids long. CDR1 is KGHSH, CDR2 LQKENI, per germline. The CDR3 sequence is CASSPQTDTQYF. The CDR3, as DNA: TGTGCCAGCTCACCGCAGACAGATACGCAGTATTTT.

The gene calls are TRBV28 and TRBJ1-5, with TRBD1 identical over 7 bases. V lost 3 bases and J lost 0; bases outside the gene matches: 11. The length of the CDR3 is 18 residues. Per the germline V gene, CDR1 is MDHEN and CDR2 is SYDVKM. The CDR3 reads CASSLHKSGTDSNQPQHF. CDR3 in DNA: TGTGCCAGCAGTTTGCATAAATCAGGGACAGATAGCAATCAGCCCCAGCATTTT.

V usage is TRBV18 and J usage is TRBJ2-1; the match to TRBD1 covers 7 bases. The V gene end was trimmed by 3 bases and the J gene end by 8 bases; junction bases not matched to a gene: 7. Looked up from germline, CDR1 is KGHSH and CDR2 is LQKENI. The CDR3 spans 14 residues. Written as DNA, the CDR3 is TGTGCCAGCTCACCCCACAGGGGTTTAGATGAGCAGTTCTTC. It translates to CASSPHRGLDEQFF.

This clone has just a few counts. The chain employs TRBV28 and TRBJ1-5, with unresolved D. CDR3 size: 14 residues. Germline-derived CDR1 and CDR2 are MDHEN and SYDVKM. With 1 base removed from V and 3 bases from J, the gap between germline ends came to 7 bases. This CDR3 is CASSLYNFNQPQHF. Written as DNA, the CDR3 is TGTGCCAGCAGTTTATACAATTTCAATCAGCCCCAGCATTTT.

This clone came up once. The V gene is TRBV30, the J gene TRBJ1-5, with a possible D match to TRBD1 (6 bases). V gave up 2 bases and J gave up 5 bases, with 13 bases separating them. CDR3 length: 14 residues. Germline V gene lookup returns CDR1 GTSNPN and CDR2 SVGIG (reference sequence). In DNA form, the CDR3 reads TGTGCCTGGAGTTTACAGGGAACCTATCAGCCCCAGCATTTT. This gives the protein CAWSLQGTYQPQHF.

The chain has TRBV5-6 and TRBJ2-3; D might be TRBD1 (6 bases). Trimming cost V 7 bases and J 4 bases, with 13 bases left between them. The CDR3 covers 13 residues. In germline, CDR1 is SGHDT, CDR2 YYEEEE. CDR3 amino acids: CASAARGPDTQYF. The CDR3 DNA reads as TGTGCCAGCGCGGCCAGGGGCCCAGATACGCAGTATTTT. Combining the CDR3 with reference TRBV5-6 and TRBJ2-3 gives the whole variable domain DAGVTQSPTHLIKTRGQQVTLRCSPKSGHDTVSWYQQALGQGPQFIFQYYEEEERQRGNFPDRFSGHQFPNYSSELNVNALLLGDSALYLCASAARGPDTQYFGPGTRLTVL.

This clone was found once. The chain employs TRBV5-1 and TRBJ1-6; possible D gene TRBD1, 5 bases. The ends were cut back, 0 bases at V and 10 bases at J, with 20 bases in the middle. CDR3 length: 17 residues. Per the germline V gene, CDR1 is SGHRS and CDR2 is YFSETQ. The CDR3 DNA follows: TGCGCCAGCAGCTTGGCTCCCACGGACGGTCAGGGATCACCCCTCCACTTT. It codes for CASSLAPTDGQGSPLHF.

Here the CDR3 reads CASRGTGREAFF. The CDR3 DNA follows: TGTGCCAGCAGGGGAACAGGACGCGAAGCTTTCTTT. The chain couples TRBV28 to TRBJ1-1; tentatively, D is TRBD1 (5 bases). V dropped 6 bases and J dropped 8 bases, with 13 bases sitting between them. The germline V gene encodes CDR1 MDHEN and CDR2 SYDVKM. There are 12 residues in the CDR3.

This rearrangement joins TRBV5-1 to TRBJ2-1, with 8 bases identical to TRBD1. J lost 4 bases, V lost 4 bases, and 13 bases had no gene match. The CDR3 length is 17 residues. Germline V gene sequence: CDR1 SGHRS, CDR2 YFSETQ. CDR3 DNA: TGCGCCAGCAGCCCCGGACAGGGTAGGATACTATACAATGAGCAGTTCTTC. Translated, it gives CASSPGQGRILYNEQFF. Combining the CDR3 with reference TRBV5-1 and TRBJ2-1 gives the whole variable domain KAGVTQTPRYLIKTRGQQVTLSCSPISGHRSVSWYQQTPGQGLQFLFEYFSETQRNKGNFPGRFSGRQFSNSRSEMNVSTLELGDSALYLCASSPGQGRILYNEQFFGPGTRLTVL.

This chain links TRBV4-1 with TRBJ2-7, with 11 bases identical to TRBD2. Germline V lookup: CDR1 MGHRA, CDR2 YSYEKL. The CDR3 is 19 amino acids. V lost 4 bases to trimming and J lost 0 bases; unmatched junction nucleotides: 14. CDR3 DNA sequence: TGCGCCAGCAGCCGACTACTAGCGGGAGACCCAGGGAGCTCCTACGAGCAGTACTTC. As protein: CASSRLLAGDPGSSYEQYF.

The V call is TRBV19, the J call TRBJ2-3; perhaps TRBD2 as D (6 bases). CDR3 length: 14 residues. The germline V and J ends were trimmed by 3 bases and 2 bases, with 9 bases remaining between them. Germline CDR1 is LNHDA and CDR2 is SQIVND (reference sequence). Here the CDR3 DNA reads TGTGCCAGTAGTATCGCGGGGCCCACAGATACGCAGTATTTT. Translating gives CASSIAGPTDTQYF.